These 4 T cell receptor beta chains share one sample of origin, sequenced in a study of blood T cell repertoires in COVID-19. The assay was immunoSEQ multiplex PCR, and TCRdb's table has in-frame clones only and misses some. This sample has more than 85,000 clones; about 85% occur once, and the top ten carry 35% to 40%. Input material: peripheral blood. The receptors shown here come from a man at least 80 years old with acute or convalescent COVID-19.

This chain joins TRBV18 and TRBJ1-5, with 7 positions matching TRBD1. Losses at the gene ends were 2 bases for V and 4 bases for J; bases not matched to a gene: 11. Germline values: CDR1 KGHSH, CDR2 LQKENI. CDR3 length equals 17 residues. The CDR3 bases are TGTGCCAGCTCACCAAAAGAGTCGACAGGGTTGAATCAGCCCCAGCATTTT. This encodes CASSPKESTGLNQPQHF. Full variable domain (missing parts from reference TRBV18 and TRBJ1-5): NAGVMQNPRHLVRRRGQEARLRCSPMKGHSHVYWYRQLPEEGLKFMVYLQKENIIDESGMPKERFSAEFPKEGPSILRIQQVVRGDSAAYFCASSPKESTGLNQPQHFGDGTRLSIL.

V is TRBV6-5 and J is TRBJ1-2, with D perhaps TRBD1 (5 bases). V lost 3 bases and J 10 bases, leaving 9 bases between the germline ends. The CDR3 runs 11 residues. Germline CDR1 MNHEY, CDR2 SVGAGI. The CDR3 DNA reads TGTGCCAGCAGTTATCAGGGTGTCTACACCTTC. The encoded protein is CASSYQGVYTF.

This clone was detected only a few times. The CDR3, as DNA: TGTGCCAGCAGCCAGGGACAAGGCGGGGAAAAACTGTTTTTT. It codes for CASSQGQGGEKLFF. J is TRBJ1-4 and V is TRBV7-9; D is possibly TRBD1 (6 bases). Trimming cost V 5 bases and J 8 bases, with 15 bases left between them. CDR3 length: 14 residues. In germline, CDR1 is SEHNR, CDR2 FQNEAQ (reference sequence).

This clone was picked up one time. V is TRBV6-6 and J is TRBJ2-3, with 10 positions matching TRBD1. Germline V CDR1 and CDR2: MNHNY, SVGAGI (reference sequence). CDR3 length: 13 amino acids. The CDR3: CASWGQGLYTQYF. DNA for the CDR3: TGTGCTAGCTGGGGACAGGGGCTATATACGCAGTATTTT.